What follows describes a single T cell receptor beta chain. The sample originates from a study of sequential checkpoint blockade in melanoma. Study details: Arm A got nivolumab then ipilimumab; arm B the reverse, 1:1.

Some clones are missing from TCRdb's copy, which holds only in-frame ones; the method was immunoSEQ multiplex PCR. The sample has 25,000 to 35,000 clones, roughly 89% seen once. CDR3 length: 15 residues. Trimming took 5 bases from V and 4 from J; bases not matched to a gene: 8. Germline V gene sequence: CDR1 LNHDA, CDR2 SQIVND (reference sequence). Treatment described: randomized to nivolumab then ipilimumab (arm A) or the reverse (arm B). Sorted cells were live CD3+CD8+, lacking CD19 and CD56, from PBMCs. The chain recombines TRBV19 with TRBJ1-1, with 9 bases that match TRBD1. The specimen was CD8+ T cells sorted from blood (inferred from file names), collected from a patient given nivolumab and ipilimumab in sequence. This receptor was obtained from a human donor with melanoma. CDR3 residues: CASSRPTGGVTEAFF. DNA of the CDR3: TGTGCCAGTAGTCGCCCGACAGGGGGAGTCACTGAAGCTTTCTTT.